A single sample gave rise to the 2 T cell receptor beta chains below, sequenced in a study of blood T cell repertoires in COVID-19. Sequencing used immunoSEQ multiplex PCR; TCRdb keeps in-frame clones, though not all of them. The table lists about 190,000 clones, 87% of them singletons. The sequenced sample was peripheral blood. Receptors originate from a man aged 60 to 75 with active or convalescent COVID-19.

This rearrangement joins TRBV2 to TRBJ2-3, with 9 bases aligning to TRBD1. Losses at the gene ends were 4 bases for V and 8 bases for J; bases not matched to a gene: 10. Germline assignment: CDR1 SNHLY and CDR2 FYNNEI. The CDR3 is 15 residues long. This chain's CDR3 is CASSGQGGAEGTQYF. The CDR3 DNA reads TGTGCCAGCAGTGGACAGGGGGGCGCTGAGGGTACGCAGTATTTT.

CDR3 protein: CASSLGQGLYGYTF. The CDR3 nucleotides read TGTGCCAGCAGCCTGGGACAGGGCCTCTATGGCTACACCTTC. The rearrangement uses TRBV13 and TRBJ1-2; 9 nucleotides match TRBD1. The V gene's germline CDR1 is PRHDT and CDR2 FYEKMQ (reference sequence). This CDR3 comprises 14 residues. V lost 5 bases, J lost 4 bases, and 5 bases stayed unmatched. Full variable domain (missing parts from reference TRBV13 and TRBJ1-2): AAGVIQSPRHLIKEKRETATLKCYPIPRHDTVYWYQQGPGQDPQFLISFYEKMQSDKGSIPDRFSAQQFSDYHSELNMSSLELGDSALYFCASSLGQGLYGYTFGSGTRLTVV.